This T cell receptor (beta chain) was identified during a study of radiotherapy plus CTLA-4 blockade in lung cancer. Trimming cost V 4 bases and J 0 bases; bases outside gene matches: 9. The CDR3 totals 16 residues. Germline values: CDR1 SGHRS, CDR2 YFSETQ. In chemo-refractory metastatic non-small-cell lung cancer, patients got ipilimumab CTLA-4 blockade together with focal radiation. General study points: Radiotherapy with ipilimumab was followed by blood expansion of tumor-derived clones.

As concerns this clone: Its specificity is not known.

The data were produced by immunoSEQ multiplex PCR, yet TCRdb's version contains in-frame clones alone and is incomplete. The sample lists roughly 78,000 clones; more than 75% were seen once. The sequence was collected from a human donor with non-small cell lung cancer who had a complete response to radiotherapy plus ipilimumab. V usage is TRBV5-1 and J usage is TRBJ1-2; TRBD1 aligns across 7 bases. Sequenced here: peripheral blood, sampled from a patient treated with radiotherapy plus ipilimumab. The CDR3 region has the DNA TGCGCCAGCAGCACGTCGCGACAGGGAGCTAACTATGGCTACACCTTC. This gives the protein CASSTSRQGANYGYTF.